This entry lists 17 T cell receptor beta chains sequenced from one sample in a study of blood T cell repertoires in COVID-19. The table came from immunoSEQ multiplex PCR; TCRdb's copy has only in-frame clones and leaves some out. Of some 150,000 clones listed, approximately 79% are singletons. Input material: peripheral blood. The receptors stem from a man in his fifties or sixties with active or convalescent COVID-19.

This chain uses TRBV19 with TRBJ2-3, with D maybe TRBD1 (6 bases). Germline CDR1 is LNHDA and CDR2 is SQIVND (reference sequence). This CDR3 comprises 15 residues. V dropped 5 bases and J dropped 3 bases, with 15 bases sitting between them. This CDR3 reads CASSPPQGWTDTQYF. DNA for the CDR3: TGTGCCAGTAGTCCTCCACAGGGCTGGACAGATACGCAGTATTTT.

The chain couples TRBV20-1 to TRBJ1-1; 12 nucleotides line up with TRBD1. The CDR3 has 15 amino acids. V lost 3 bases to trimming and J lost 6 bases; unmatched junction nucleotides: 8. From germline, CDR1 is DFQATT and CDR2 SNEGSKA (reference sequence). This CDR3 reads CSASPPGQGAAEAFF. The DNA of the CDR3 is TGCAGTGCTAGTCCTCCGGGACAGGGGGCGGCTGAAGCTTTCTTT.

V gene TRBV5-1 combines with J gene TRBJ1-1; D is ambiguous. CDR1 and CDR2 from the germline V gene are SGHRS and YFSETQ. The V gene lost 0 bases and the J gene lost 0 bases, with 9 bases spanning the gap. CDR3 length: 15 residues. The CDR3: CASSLDSFLNTEAFF. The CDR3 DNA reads TGCGCCAGCAGCTTGGACAGCTTCTTGAACACTGAAGCTTTCTTT.

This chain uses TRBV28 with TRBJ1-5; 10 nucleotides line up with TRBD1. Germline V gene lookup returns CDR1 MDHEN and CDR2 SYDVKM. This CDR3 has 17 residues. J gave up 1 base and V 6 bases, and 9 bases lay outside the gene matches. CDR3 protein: CASRLPLGQGSNQPQHF. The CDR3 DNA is TGTGCCAGCAGACTCCCCTTGGGACAGGGGAGCAATCAGCCCCAGCATTTT.

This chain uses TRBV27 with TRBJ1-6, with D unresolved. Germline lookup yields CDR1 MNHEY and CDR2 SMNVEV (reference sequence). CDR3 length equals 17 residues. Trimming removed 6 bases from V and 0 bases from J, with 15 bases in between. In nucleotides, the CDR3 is TGTGCCAGCAGCCAGCTCAGTGGGCGCTCCTATAATTCACCCCTCCACTTT. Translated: CASSQLSGRSYNSPLHF.

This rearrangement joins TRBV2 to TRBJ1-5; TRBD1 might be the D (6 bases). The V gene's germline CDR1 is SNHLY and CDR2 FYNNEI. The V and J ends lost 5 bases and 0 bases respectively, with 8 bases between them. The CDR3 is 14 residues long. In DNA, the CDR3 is TGTGCCAGCAGTTGGACAGATAGCAATCAGCCCCAGCATTTT. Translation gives CASSWTDSNQPQHF.

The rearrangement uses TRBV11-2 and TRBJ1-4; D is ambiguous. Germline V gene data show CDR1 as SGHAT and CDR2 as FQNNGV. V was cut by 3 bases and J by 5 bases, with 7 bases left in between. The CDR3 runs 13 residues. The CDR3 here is CASSFQQNEKLFF. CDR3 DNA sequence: TGTGCCAGCAGCTTTCAACAGAATGAAAAACTGTTTTTT.

As DNA, the CDR3 is TGTGCCTGGAGTTTTAGTCTCGCGGGGCCCCAGCATTTT. Translating it yields CAWSFSLAGPQHF. The chain carries TRBV30 and TRBJ1-5; no definite D call. Germline V CDR1 and CDR2: GTSNPN, SVGIG (reference sequence). Trimming removed 2 bases at V and 9 bases at J, with 14 bases between. This CDR3 region has 13 residues. Based on the CDR3 plus reference TRBV30 and TRBJ1-5, the full variable domain is SQTIHQWPATLVQPVGSPLSLECTVEGTSNPNLYWYRQAAGRGLQLLFYSVGIGQISSEVPQNLSASRPQDRQFILSSKKLLLSDSGFYLCAWSFSLAGPQHFGDGTRLSIL.

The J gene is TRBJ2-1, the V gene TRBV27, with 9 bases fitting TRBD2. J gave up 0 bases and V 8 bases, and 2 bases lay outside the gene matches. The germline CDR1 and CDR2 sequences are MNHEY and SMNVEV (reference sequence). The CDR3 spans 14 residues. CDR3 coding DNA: TGTGCCAGCCTTAGCGGGAGCTCCTACAATGAGCAGTTCTTC. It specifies CASLSGSSYNEQFF.

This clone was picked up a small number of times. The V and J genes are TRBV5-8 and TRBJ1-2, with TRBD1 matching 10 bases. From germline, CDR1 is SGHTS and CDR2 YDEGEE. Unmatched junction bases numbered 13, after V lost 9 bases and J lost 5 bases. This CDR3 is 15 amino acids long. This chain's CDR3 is CATITGTGAFYGYTF. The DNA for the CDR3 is TGTGCCACCATCACCGGGACAGGGGCTTTTTATGGCTACACCTTC.

CDR3 residues: CASSLGQGAYEQYF. Written as DNA, the CDR3 is TGTGCCAGCAGCTTAGGACAGGGTGCCTACGAGCAGTACTTC. The chain joins TRBV7-2 to TRBJ2-7; 7 nucleotides align to TRBD1. The J segment lost 2 bases and the V segment lost 1 base, leaving 2 bases of the junction unmatched. The CDR3 totals 14 residues. Germline V CDR1 and CDR2: SGHTA, FQGNSA. Full variable domain (missing parts from reference TRBV7-2 and TRBJ2-7): GAGVSQSPSNKVTEKGKDVELRCDPISGHTALYWYRQSLGQGLEFLIYFQGNSAPDKSGLPSDRFSAERTGGSVSTLTIQRTQQEDSAVYLCASSLGQGAYEQYFGPGTRLTVT.

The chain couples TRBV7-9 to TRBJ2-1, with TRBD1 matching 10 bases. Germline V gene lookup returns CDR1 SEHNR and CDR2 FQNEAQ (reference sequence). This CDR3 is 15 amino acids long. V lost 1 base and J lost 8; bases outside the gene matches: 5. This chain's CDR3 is CASSLGQGAFHEQFF. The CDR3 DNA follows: TGTGCCAGCAGCTTAGGACAGGGGGCTTTCCATGAGCAGTTCTTC.

The chain's CDR3 is CASSPESRADSPLHF. Written as DNA, the CDR3 is TGTGCCAGCAGCCCCGAGTCCAGGGCCGATTCACCCCTCCACTTT. The rearrangement uses TRBV3-1 (or the pseudogene TRBV3-2) and TRBJ1-6; D perhaps matches TRBD1 (5 bases). Germline V CDR1 and CDR2: LGHDT, YNNKEL (reference sequence). With 4 bases removed from V and 8 bases from J, the gap between germline ends came to 15 bases. The CDR3 covers 15 residues.

The CDR3 reads CASSLLAGESGAQYF. CDR3 in DNA: TGTGCCAGCAGCTTACTAGCGGGAGAGTCCGGGGCCCAGTACTTC. The chain joins TRBV7-3 to TRBJ2-5; 10 nucleotides line up with TRBD2. V lost 2 bases, J lost 9 bases, and 9 bases stayed unmatched. Germline V CDR1 and CDR2: SGHTA, FQGTGA. The CDR3 contains 15 residues.

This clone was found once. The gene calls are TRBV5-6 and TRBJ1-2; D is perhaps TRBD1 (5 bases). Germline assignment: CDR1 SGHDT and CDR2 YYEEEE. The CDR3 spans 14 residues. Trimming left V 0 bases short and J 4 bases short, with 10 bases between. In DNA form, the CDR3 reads TGTGCCAGCAGCTTGGAGCGGGGGACCTATGGCTACACCTTC. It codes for CASSLERGTYGYTF.

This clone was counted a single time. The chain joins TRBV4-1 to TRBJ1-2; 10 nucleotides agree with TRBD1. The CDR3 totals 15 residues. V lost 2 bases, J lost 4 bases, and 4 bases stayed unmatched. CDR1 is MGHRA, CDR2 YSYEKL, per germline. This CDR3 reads CASSQSRTGGYGYTF. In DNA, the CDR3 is TGCGCCAGCAGCCAATCGCGGACAGGGGGCTATGGCTACACCTTC.

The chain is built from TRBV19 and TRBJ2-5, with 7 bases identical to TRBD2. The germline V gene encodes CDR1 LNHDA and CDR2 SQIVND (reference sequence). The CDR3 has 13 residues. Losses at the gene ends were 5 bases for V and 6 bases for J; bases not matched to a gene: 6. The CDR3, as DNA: TGTGCCAGTAGTCGGGGAGGGCCACAGACCCAGTACTTC. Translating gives CASSRGGPQTQYF.